This T cell receptor (beta chain) was profiled in a study of blood T cells in healthy people across ages. The CDR3 is 14 residues long. PBMCs numbering at least 6 million were isolated per sample. Sample-barcoded 5' priming and a J-beta primer mix drove a second PCR of about 6 to 11 cycles. Via MiXCR, TCRdb re-called the 5' RACE reads, giving one row per CDR3 protein. The data show over a million distinct CDR3 sequences, under 45% seen once. V is TRBV23-1 and J is TRBJ2-5; D is uncertain. The J call could be wrong; TRBJ2-7 is a better fit for the DNA end. TRBV23-1 is an ORF for which the function is uncertain. The sequencing sample was made of blood. This sequence originates from a woman in her sixties in good health. CDR3 in DNA: TGCGCCAGCAGTCAAAAGGCTGGGAACGACGAGCAGTACTTC. It yields the protein CASSQKAGNDEQYF.